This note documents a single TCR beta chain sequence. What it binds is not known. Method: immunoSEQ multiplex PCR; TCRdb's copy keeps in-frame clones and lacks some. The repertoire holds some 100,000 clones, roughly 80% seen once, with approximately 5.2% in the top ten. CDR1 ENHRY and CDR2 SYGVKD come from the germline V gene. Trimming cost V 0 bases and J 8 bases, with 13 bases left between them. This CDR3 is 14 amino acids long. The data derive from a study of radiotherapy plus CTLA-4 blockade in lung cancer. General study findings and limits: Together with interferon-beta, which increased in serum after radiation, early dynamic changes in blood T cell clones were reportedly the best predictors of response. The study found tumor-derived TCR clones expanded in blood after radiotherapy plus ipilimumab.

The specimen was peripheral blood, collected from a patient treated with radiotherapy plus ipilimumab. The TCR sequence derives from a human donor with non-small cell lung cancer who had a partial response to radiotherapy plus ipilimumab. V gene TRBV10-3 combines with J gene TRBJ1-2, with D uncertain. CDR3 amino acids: CAISESLGAEGYTF. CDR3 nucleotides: TGTGCCATCAGTGAGTCGCTGGGAGCGGAGGGCTACACCTTC.